These 31 T cell receptor beta chains came from one sample sequenced in a study of OX40 agonist ivuxolimab in advanced cancers. Repertoires were generated with immunoSEQ multiplex PCR, while TCRdb's copy carries only in-frame clones and drops some. The sample lists about 20,000 clones; about 65% were seen once. Sample: CD4+ or CD8+ T cells sorted from blood, taken in a trial of the OX40 agonist ivuxolimab. These receptors were collected from an adult with an advanced solid tumor such as melanoma, head and neck, liver or kidney cancer.

The rearrangement links TRBV15 to TRBJ1-2; 7 bases are a match to TRBD1. V shed 1 base and J 2 bases; nucleotides not matched to a gene: 7. Germline V gives CDR1 LNHNV, CDR2 YYDKDF (reference sequence). The CDR3 consists of 16 residues. The CDR3 spells CATSRAQGGENYGYTF. The CDR3 nucleotides read TGTGCCACCAGCAGAGCCCAGGGGGGAGAGAACTATGGCTACACCTTC.

V is TRBV19 and J is TRBJ2-7; the D is unclear. This CDR3 comprises 14 residues. The germline V gene encodes CDR1 LNHDA and CDR2 SQIVND (reference sequence). Trimming cost V 3 bases and J 2 bases, with 11 bases left between them. The CDR3 sequence: CASSIAASAYEQYF. The CDR3 DNA reads as TGTGCCAGTAGTATCGCGGCATCAGCCTACGAGCAGTACTTC.

The chain has TRBV9 and TRBJ1-6; D is ambiguous. There are 13 residues in the CDR3. Trimming took 6 bases from V and 7 from J, leaving 11 bases between them. CDR1 is SGDLS and CDR2 is YYNGEE in the germline V gene. The CDR3 DNA follows: TGTGCCAGCAACACACCGGGGAATTCACCCCTCCACTTT. As protein: CASNTPGNSPLHF.

This clone was counted once. This chain links TRBV5-7 with TRBJ1-2; tentative D call: TRBD1 (5 bases). TRBV5-7 is flagged as an ORF with uncertain function. The CDR3 length is 14 residues. Trimming pared 0 bases from V and 8 bases from J, leaving 14 bases between. For the CDR3, the DNA is TGTGCCAGCAGCTTGGAAAGGGGAACAGCAGGCTACACCTTC. Protein: CASSLERGTAGYTF.

The chain uses TRBV6-6 and TRBJ2-3, with 8 bases that match TRBD2. V shed 7 bases, J shed 0 bases, and the junction held 9 bases outside the gene matches. The CDR3 consists of 16 residues. The V gene's germline CDR1 is MNHNY and CDR2 SVGAGI (reference sequence). CDR3 region: CASKGPTGGSTDTQYF. As DNA, the CDR3 is TGTGCCAGCAAGGGGCCCACGGGGGGGAGCACAGATACGCAGTATTTT.

The chain combines TRBV7-9 with TRBJ2-1, with D possibly being TRBD1 or TRBD2 (5 bases each). With 5 bases removed from V and 5 bases from J, the gap between germline ends came to 16 bases. The germline CDR1 and CDR2 sequences are SEHNR and FQNEAQ (reference sequence). The CDR3 runs to 15 residues. The CDR3 DNA follows: TGTGCCAGCAGCCCCTCCGGGACGTCCGACAATGAGCAGTTCTTC. It is translated as CASSPSGTSDNEQFF.

This clone was seen a few times. The chain carries TRBV19 and TRBJ2-2; 7 nucleotides align to TRBD1. Germline trimming cut 6 bases from V and 7 bases from J; bases unmatched to any gene: 8. There are 14 residues in the CDR3. Germline lookup yields CDR1 LNHDA and CDR2 SQIVND (reference sequence). This chain's CDR3 is CASRPDRVGGELFF. DNA for the CDR3: TGTGCCAGTAGGCCCGACAGGGTCGGCGGGGAGCTGTTTTTT. Using reference TRBV19 and TRBJ2-2 for the parts outside the CDR3, the full variable domain is DGGITQSPKYLFRKEGQNVTLSCEQNLNHDAMYWYRQDPGQGLRLIYYSQIVNDFQKGDIAEGYSVSREKKESFPLTVTSAQKNPTAFYLCASRPDRVGGELFFGEGSRLTVL.

V usage is TRBV7-8 and J usage is TRBJ2-3; D unclear. This CDR3 has 15 residues. Germline lookup yields CDR1 SGHVS and CDR2 FQNEAQ. V lost 2 bases, J lost 1 base, and 10 bases lay in between. The chain's CDR3 is CASSLIFRRTDTQYF. The CDR3 DNA follows: TGTGCCAGCAGCTTAATATTCAGACGCACAGATACGCAGTATTTT. The variable domain in full, with the rest retrieved from reference TRBV7-8 and TRBJ2-3, is GAGVSQSPRYKVAKRGQDVALRCDPISGHVSLFWYQQALGQGPEFLTYFQNEAQLDKSGLPSDRFFAERPEGSVSTLKIQRTQQEDSAVYLCASSLIFRRTDTQYFGPGTRLTVL.

V gene TRBV11-3 combines with J gene TRBJ1-5; no reliable D call. Germline CDR1 is SGHNT and CDR2 is YENEEA. This CDR3 has 15 residues. V lost 7 bases and J 0 bases, leaving 13 bases between the germline ends. As DNA, the CDR3 is TGTGCCAGCACCCCAACTATCAATAGCAATCAGCCCCAGCATTTT. As protein: CASTPTINSNQPQHF.

V and J are TRBV19 and TRBJ1-1; D possibly corresponds to TRBD1 (6 bases). Trimming took 1 base from V and 0 from J, leaving 9 bases between them. Germline V gene lookup returns CDR1 LNHDA and CDR2 SQIVND (reference sequence). This CDR3 region has 15 residues. For the CDR3, the DNA is TGTGCCAGTAGTATAGTGGAGGGGGTGAACACTGAAGCTTTCTTT. This encodes CASSIVEGVNTEAFF.

This rearrangement joins TRBV29-1 to TRBJ1-2; D remains unclear. This CDR3 is 12 amino acids long. Trimming took off 5 bases at V and 6 bases at J, with 13 bases between the two ends. In germline, CDR1 is SQVTM, CDR2 ANQGSEA. The CDR3 loop reads CSVPDTTDGYTF. The CDR3, as DNA: TGCAGCGTTCCTGACACAACGGATGGCTACACCTTC.

This clone has more than one count but fewer than ten. V usage is TRBV7-9 and J usage is TRBJ2-1; the match to TRBD2 covers 11 bases. Losses at the gene ends were 5 bases for V and 5 bases for J; bases not matched to a gene: 5. The CDR3 spans 15 residues. In germline, CDR1 is SEHNR, CDR2 FQNEAQ (reference sequence). The CDR3 coding sequence is TGTGCCAGCAGCCTGACTAGCGGGGTGGACAATGAGCAGTTCTTC. This translates into CASSLTSGVDNEQFF.

V gene TRBV9 combines with J gene TRBJ2-1; D gene unclear. The CDR3 length is 13 residues. The germline V gene encodes CDR1 SGDLS and CDR2 YYNGEE. V lost 3 bases to trimming and J lost 0 bases, with 4 bases between them. The CDR3 here is CASSESSYNEQFF. CDR3 coding DNA: TGTGCCAGCAGCGAGAGCTCCTACAATGAGCAGTTCTTC. The whole variable domain, remainder taken from reference TRBV9 and TRBJ2-1, is DSGVTQTPKHLITATGQRVTLRCSPRSGDLSVYWYQQSLDQGLQFLIQYYNGEERAKGNILERFSAQQFPDLHSELNLSSLELGDSALYFCASSESSYNEQFFGPGTRLTVL.

The J gene is TRBJ1-5, the V gene TRBV7-3, with TRBD1 matching over 12 bases. The junction had 9 bases not matched to a gene; V was cut back by 5 bases and J by 1 base. This CDR3 contains 18 residues. CDR1 and CDR2 from the germline V gene are SGHTA and FQGTGA. As DNA, the CDR3 is TGTGCCAGCAGCCCCGGGACAGGGGGCCTTCTAAGCAATCAGCCCCAGCATTTT. Translated: CASSPGTGGLLSNQPQHF.

The V and J genes are TRBV5-1 and TRBJ2-2; 8 bases line up with TRBD1. This CDR3 spans 15 amino acids. Looked up from germline, CDR1 is SGHRS and CDR2 is YFSETQ. With 4 bases clipped from V and 4 bases from J, the junction kept 6 bases outside the gene matches. The chain's CDR3 is CASSDQTGATGELFF. For the CDR3, the DNA is TGCGCCAGCAGCGACCAGACAGGGGCCACCGGGGAGCTGTTTTTT. Full variable domain (rest looked up from reference TRBV5-1 and TRBJ2-2): KAGVTQTPRYLIKTRGQQVTLSCSPISGHRSVSWYQQTPGQGLQFLFEYFSETQRNKGNFPGRFSGRQFSNSRSEMNVSTLELGDSALYLCASSDQTGATGELFFGEGSRLTVL.

This chain links TRBV11-2 with TRBJ1-5, with 12 nucleotides matching TRBD1. The germline V gene has CDR1 SGHAT and CDR2 FQNNGV. The CDR3 runs 18 residues. Losses at the gene ends were 5 bases for V and 1 base for J; bases not matched to a gene: 9. CDR3 coding DNA: TGTGCCAGCAGCCCCGGGACAGGGGGCCTTCTAAGCAATCAGCCCCAGCATTTT. Translated, it gives CASSPGTGGLLSNQPQHF. Together with reference TRBV11-2 and TRBJ1-5, the CDR3 gives the full variable domain: EAGVAQSPRYKIIEKRQSVAFWCNPISGHATLYWYQQILGQGPKLLIQFQNNGVVDDSQLPKDRFSAERLKGVDSTLKIQPAKLEDSAVYLCASSPGTGGLLSNQPQHFGDGTRLSIL.

The chain employs TRBV27 and TRBJ1-2; D gene unclear. CDR1 MNHEY and CDR2 SMNVEV come from the germline V gene (reference sequence). This CDR3 contains 14 residues. Trimming pared 5 bases from V and 4 bases from J, leaving 14 bases between. The CDR3 region is CASSPSRASYGYTF. The CDR3 DNA reads as TGTGCCAGCAGTCCCTCGAGGGCCTCCTATGGCTACACCTTC.

The chain uses TRBV5-6 and TRBJ2-1; D not certain. Germline V gene lookup returns CDR1 SGHDT and CDR2 YYEEEE. The CDR3 loop spans 11 amino acids. Trimming removed 4 bases at V and 9 bases at J, with 8 bases between. CDR3 protein: CASSVTAEQFF. The CDR3 nucleotides are TGTGCCAGCAGCGTAACAGCTGAGCAGTTCTTC.

The chain combines TRBV7-9 with TRBJ2-7; no firm D call. This CDR3 is 11 amino acids long. V gave up 5 bases and J gave up 3 bases, with 5 bases separating them. Germline lookup yields CDR1 SEHNR and CDR2 FQNEAQ (reference sequence). The CDR3 nucleotides read TGTGCCAGCAGCCGAGACTACGAGCAGTACTTC. Amino acids: CASSRDYEQYF.

The genes are TRBV30 and TRBJ2-3; 8 bases are a match to TRBD2. V trimming: 2 bases; J trimming: 4 bases; junction bases outside the gene matches: 5. CDR3 length: 14 residues. Germline CDR1 is GTSNPN and CDR2 is SVGIG (reference sequence). The CDR3: CAWSTPGGADTQYF. In DNA form, the CDR3 reads TGTGCCTGGAGTACCCCCGGGGGGGCAGATACGCAGTATTTT.

The V gene is TRBV27, the J gene TRBJ2-2; 10 nucleotides align to TRBD2. This CDR3 comprises 17 residues. V dropped 1 base and J dropped 0; count of bases not matched to a gene: 2. CDR1 MNHEY and CDR2 SMNVEV come from the germline V gene (reference sequence). CDR3 amino acids: CASSLLAGGPNTGELFF. The CDR3 nucleotides are TGTGCCAGCAGTTTATTAGCGGGGGGTCCGAACACCGGGGAGCTGTTTTTT.

V gene TRBV7-6 combines with J gene TRBJ1-2; 7 bases are shared with TRBD1. In germline, CDR1 is SGHVS, CDR2 FNYEAQ. This CDR3 region has 14 residues. The junction had 6 bases not matched to a gene; V was cut back by 1 base and J by 7 bases. The CDR3 here is CASSLGGGSSGYTF. The CDR3 region has the DNA TGTGCCAGCAGCTTAGGAGGGGGCTCTAGTGGCTACACCTTC.

This clone was seen a few times. The chain recombines TRBV4-1 with TRBJ2-1; 14 bases agree with TRBD2. The CDR3 contains 16 residues. V lost 1 base, J lost 5 bases, and 1 base stayed unmatched. Per the germline V gene, CDR1 is MGHRA and CDR2 is YSYEKL. The CDR3 DNA reads TGCGCCAGCAGCCAAGGACTAGCGGGGGGGCACAATGAGCAGTTCTTC. Translating it yields CASSQGLAGGHNEQFF.

The V and J genes are TRBV6-4 and TRBJ2-2; 7 bases are shared with TRBD2. V lost 5 bases, J lost 3 bases, and 0 bases stayed unmatched. The germline V gene has CDR1 MRHNA and CDR2 SNTAGT. The CDR3 is 13 amino acids. As DNA, the CDR3 is TGTGCCAGCAGTAGCGGGGACACCGGGGAGCTGTTTTTT. Encoded protein: CASSSGDTGELFF.

This sequence joins TRBV7-9 and TRBJ2-1; 11 bases line up with TRBD2. The CDR3 is 16 residues long. Losses at the gene ends were 3 bases for V and 4 bases for J; bases not matched to a gene: 5. In germline, CDR1 is SEHNR, CDR2 FQNEAQ (reference sequence). CDR3 nucleotides: TGTGCCAGCAGCTTGACTAGCGGGGACAGATACAATGAGCAGTTCTTC. This sequence encodes CASSLTSGDRYNEQFF.

This chain connects TRBV16 to TRBJ2-1; D remains ambiguous. Germline loops: CDR1 KGHSY, CDR2 FQNENV. Between the trimmed V and J ends, which lost 8 bases and 4 bases, there was a span of 6 bases. The CDR3 sequence is 11 residues long. CDR3 sequence (DNA): TGTGCCAGCGGGGTATACAATGAGCAGTTCTTC. It is translated as CASGVYNEQFF.

This clone appeared a few times. The V call is TRBV7-9, the J call TRBJ1-2; a possible D gene is TRBD1 (5 bases). This CDR3 is built from 16 residues. Germline V gene sequence: CDR1 SEHNR, CDR2 FQNEAQ (reference sequence). V gave up 3 bases and J gave up 4 bases, with 18 bases separating them. The CDR3 DNA is TGTGCCAGCAGCTTGCAGGGTGTAGTGTTTACCTATGGCTACACCTTC. Protein product: CASSLQGVVFTYGYTF.

This rearrangement joins TRBV15 to TRBJ2-1; 8 bases line up with TRBD2. V trimming: 4 bases; J trimming: 4 bases; junction bases outside the gene matches: 9. Germline V gene lookup returns CDR1 LNHNV and CDR2 YYDKDF (reference sequence). There are 16 residues in the CDR3. The CDR3 sequence is CATSTPLGGGYNEQFF. The CDR3 DNA reads TGTGCCACCAGCACGCCTTTGGGCGGGGGGTACAATGAGCAGTTCTTC.

The chain joins TRBV25-1 to TRBJ1-1, with a tentative D call TRBD1 (6 bases). CDR3 length: 18 amino acids. V was pared by 4 bases and J by 4 bases, with 25 bases between. Germline values: CDR1 MGHDK, CDR2 SYGVNS. CDR3 in amino acids: CASSGRQVGKMGTTEAFF. The CDR3 DNA follows: TGTGCCAGCAGTGGGAGACAGGTTGGAAAAATGGGGACCACTGAAGCTTTCTTT.

The chain employs TRBV7-2 and TRBJ2-7, with TRBD2 matching over 7 bases. This CDR3 comprises 11 residues. J gave up 7 bases and V 3 bases, and 0 bases lay outside the gene matches. The germline gives CDR1 SGHTA, CDR2 FQGNSA. This CDR3 reads CASSFGREQYF. CDR3 in DNA: TGTGCCAGCAGCTTCGGGAGGGAGCAGTACTTC.

The V call is TRBV27, the J call TRBJ2-1; D might be TRBD2 (6 bases). CDR1 MNHEY and CDR2 SMNVEV come from the germline V gene (reference sequence). This CDR3 is built from 15 residues. V was pared by 8 bases and J by 7 bases, with 21 bases between. CDR3 sequence reads: CASFKGGAFLNEQFF. DNA for the CDR3: TGTGCCAGCTTTAAAGGCGGGGCTTTTCTAAATGAGCAGTTCTTC.